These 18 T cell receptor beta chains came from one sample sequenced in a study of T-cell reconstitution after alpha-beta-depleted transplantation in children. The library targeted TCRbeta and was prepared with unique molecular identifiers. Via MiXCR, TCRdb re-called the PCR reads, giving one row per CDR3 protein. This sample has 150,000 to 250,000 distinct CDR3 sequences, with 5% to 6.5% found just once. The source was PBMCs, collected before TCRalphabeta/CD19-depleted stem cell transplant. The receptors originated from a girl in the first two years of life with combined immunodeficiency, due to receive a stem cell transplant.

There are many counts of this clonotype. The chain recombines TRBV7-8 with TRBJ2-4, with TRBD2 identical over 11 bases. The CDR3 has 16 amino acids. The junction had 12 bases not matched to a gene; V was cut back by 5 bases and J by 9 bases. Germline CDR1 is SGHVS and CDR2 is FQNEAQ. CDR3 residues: CASSQSLLAGVGIQYF. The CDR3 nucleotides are TGTGCCAGCAGCCAAAGCCTACTAGCGGGAGTCGGCATTCAGTACTTC.

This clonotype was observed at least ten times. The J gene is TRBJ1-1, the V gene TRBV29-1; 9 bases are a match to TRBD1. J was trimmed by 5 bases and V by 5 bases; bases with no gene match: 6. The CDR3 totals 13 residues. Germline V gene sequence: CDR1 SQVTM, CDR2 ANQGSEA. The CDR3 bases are TGCAGCGTTAGACAGGGGGTCTTGACTGAAGCTTTCTTT. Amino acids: CSVRQGVLTEAFF.

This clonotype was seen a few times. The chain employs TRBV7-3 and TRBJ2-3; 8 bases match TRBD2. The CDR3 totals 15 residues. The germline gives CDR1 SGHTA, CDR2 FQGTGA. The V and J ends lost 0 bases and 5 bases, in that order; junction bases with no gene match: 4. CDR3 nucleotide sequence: TGTGCCAGCAGCTTAACCGGGGGGGCCATAGATACGCAGTATTTT. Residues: CASSLTGGAIDTQYF.

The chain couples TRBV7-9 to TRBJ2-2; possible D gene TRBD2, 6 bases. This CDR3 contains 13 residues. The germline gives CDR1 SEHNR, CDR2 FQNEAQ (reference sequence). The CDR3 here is CGLETRTTGELFF. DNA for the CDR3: TGTGGGCTAGAGACTAGAACCACCGGGGAGCTGTTTTTT.

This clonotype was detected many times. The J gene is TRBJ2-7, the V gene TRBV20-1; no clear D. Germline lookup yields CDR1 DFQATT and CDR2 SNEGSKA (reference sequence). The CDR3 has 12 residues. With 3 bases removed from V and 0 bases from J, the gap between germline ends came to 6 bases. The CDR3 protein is CSASSLSYEQYF. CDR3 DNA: TGCAGTGCTAGCAGCCTCTCCTACGAGCAGTACTTC.

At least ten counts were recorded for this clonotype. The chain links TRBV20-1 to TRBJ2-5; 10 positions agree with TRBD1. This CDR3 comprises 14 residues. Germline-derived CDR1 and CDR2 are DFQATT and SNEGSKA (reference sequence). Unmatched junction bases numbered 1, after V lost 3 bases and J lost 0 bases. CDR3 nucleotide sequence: TGCAGTGCTAGGGGACAGGGGAACCAAGAGACCCAGTACTTC. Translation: CSARGQGNQETQYF.

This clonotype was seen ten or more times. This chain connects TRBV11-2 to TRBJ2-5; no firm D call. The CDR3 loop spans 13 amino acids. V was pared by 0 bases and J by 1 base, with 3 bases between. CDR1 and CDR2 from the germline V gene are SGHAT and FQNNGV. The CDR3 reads CASSLELQETQYF. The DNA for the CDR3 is TGTGCCAGCAGCTTAGAACTCCAAGAGACCCAGTACTTC.

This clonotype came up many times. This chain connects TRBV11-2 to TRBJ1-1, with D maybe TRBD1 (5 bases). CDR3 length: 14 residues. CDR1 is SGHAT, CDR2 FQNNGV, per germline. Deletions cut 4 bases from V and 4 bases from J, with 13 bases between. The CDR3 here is CASSSGRGSTEAFF. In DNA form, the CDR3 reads TGTGCCAGCAGCTCCGGACGGGGGAGCACTGAAGCTTTCTTT.

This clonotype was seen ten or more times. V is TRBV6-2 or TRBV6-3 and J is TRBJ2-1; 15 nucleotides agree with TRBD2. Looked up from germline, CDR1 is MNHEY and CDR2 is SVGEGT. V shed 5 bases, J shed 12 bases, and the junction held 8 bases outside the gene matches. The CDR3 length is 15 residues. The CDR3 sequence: CASSHGLAGGLTQFF. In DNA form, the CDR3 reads TGTGCCAGCAGTCATGGACTAGCGGGGGGGCTAACGCAGTTCTTC.

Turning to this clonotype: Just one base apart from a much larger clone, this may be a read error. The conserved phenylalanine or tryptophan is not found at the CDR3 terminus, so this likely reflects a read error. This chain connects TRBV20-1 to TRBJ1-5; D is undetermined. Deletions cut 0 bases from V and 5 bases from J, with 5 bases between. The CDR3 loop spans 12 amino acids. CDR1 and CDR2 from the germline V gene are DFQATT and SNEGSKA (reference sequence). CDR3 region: CSARDADQPQHC. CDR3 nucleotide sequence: TGCAGTGCTAGAGATGCGGATCAGCCCCAGCATTGT.

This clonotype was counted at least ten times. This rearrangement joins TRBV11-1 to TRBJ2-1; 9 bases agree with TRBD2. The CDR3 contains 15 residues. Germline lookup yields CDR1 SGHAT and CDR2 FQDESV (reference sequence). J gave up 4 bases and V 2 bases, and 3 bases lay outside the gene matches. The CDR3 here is CASSLSGGRYNEQFF. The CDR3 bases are TGTGCCAGCAGCTTAAGCGGGGGGAGGTACAATGAGCAGTTCTTC.

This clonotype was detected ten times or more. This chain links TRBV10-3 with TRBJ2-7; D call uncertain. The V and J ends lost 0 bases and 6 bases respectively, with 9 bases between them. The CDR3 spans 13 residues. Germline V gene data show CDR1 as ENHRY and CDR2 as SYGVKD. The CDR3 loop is CAISESGPGEQYF. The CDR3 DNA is TGTGCCATCAGTGAGTCCGGACCCGGCGAGCAGTACTTC.

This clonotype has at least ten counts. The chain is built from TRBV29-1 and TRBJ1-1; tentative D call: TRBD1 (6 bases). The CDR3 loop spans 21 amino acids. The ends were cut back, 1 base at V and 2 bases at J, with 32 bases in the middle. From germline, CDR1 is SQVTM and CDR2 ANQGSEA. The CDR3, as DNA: TGCAGCGTTGAAGGAGGCGGGCTAGCGGGGGCGAGTTATAAAGGAAACACTGAAGCTTTCTTT. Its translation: CSVEGGGLAGASYKGNTEAFF.

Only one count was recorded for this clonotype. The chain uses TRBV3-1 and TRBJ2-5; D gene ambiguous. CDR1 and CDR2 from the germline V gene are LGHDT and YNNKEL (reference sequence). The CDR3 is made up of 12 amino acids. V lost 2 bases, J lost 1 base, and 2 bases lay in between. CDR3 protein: CASSQFQETQYF. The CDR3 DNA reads TGTGCCAGCAGCCAATTCCAAGAGACCCAGTACTTC.

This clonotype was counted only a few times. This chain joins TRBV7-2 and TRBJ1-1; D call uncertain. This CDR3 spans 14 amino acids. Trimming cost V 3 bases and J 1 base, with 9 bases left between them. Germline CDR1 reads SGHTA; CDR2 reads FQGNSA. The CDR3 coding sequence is TGTGCCAGCAGCTTTTCAACACCGAACACTGAAGCTTTCTTT. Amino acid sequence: CASSFSTPNTEAFF.

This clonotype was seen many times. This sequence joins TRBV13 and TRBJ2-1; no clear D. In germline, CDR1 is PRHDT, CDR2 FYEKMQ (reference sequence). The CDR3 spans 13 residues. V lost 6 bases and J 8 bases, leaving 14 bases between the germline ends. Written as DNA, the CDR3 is TGTGCCAGCAGTCACTCGGACGGCGATGAGCAGTTCTTC. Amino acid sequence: CASSHSDGDEQFF.

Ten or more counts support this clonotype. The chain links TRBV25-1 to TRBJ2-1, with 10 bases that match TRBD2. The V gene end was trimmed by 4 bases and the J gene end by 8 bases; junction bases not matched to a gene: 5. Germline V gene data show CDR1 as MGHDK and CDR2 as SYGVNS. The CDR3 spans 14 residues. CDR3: CASSGGTSAHEQFF. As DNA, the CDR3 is TGTGCCAGCAGTGGCGGGACTAGCGCGCATGAGCAGTTCTTC.

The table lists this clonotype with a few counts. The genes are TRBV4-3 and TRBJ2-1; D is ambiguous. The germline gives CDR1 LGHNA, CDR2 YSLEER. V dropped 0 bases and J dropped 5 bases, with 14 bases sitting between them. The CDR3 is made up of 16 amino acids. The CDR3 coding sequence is TGCGCCAGCAGCCAAGAGTCAGCCCCTTCTGACAATGAGCAGTTCTTC. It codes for CASSQESAPSDNEQFF.